This T cell receptor (beta chain) was observed in a study of T-cell memory formation after mild COVID-19. Whole-study context: Largely donor-specific TCR clusters were found.

Findings of the study overall: Proof of SARS-CoV-2 specificity was absent for the second-wave clones that crested on day 37.

V lost 4 bases and J lost 4; bases outside the gene matches: 8. The CDR3 consists of 14 residues. CDR1 SGHRS and CDR2 YFSETQ come from the germline V gene. This clonotype was seen just once. Its matching antigen is unknown. TCRdb reprocessed the 5' RACE reads with MiXCR, giving one entry per CDR3 protein. The sample carries under 200,000 distinct CDR3 sequences, about a third recorded once. Material for sequencing was PBMCs or a T cell subset sorted from them (not recorded which). V gene TRBV5-1 combines with J gene TRBJ2-7; 7 bases line up with TRBD1. The TCR was taken from an adult woman who had mild COVID-19 (a few samples of this study predate the infection). Cell type and time point are not known. The CDR3 here is CASSLFRQGYEQYF. The DNA for the CDR3 is TGCGCCAGCAGCCTATTCCGACAGGGATACGAGCAGTACTTC. Complete variable domain (other parts from reference TRBV5-1 and TRBJ2-7): KAGVTQTPRYLIKTRGQQVTLSCSPISGHRSVSWYQQTPGQGLQFLFEYFSETQRNKGNFPGRFSGRQFSNSRSEMNVSTLELGDSALYLCASSLFRQGYEQYFGPGTRLTVT.